This TCR beta chain was sequenced during a study of control samples from healthy donors and cancer patients. The germline V and J ends were trimmed by 3 bases and 1 base, with 11 bases remaining between them. The CDR3 runs 15 residues. CDR1 SGHTA and CDR2 FQGNSA come from the germline V gene. Assay: immunoSEQ multiplex PCR; the TCRdb copy retains only in-frame clones and omits some. The sample yields some 120,000 clones, 90% to 95% seen once. The sequenced sample consisted of PBMCs. The V and J genes are TRBV7-2 and TRBJ2-3; D is unclear. The sequence was collected from a man aged 50 or older with head and neck cancer. CDR3 coding DNA: TGTGCCAGCAGCTTGAGCCAGCTAGGCACAGATACGCAGTATTTT. This encodes CASSLSQLGTDTQYF. Full variable domain (remainder filled in from reference TRBV7-2 and TRBJ2-3): GAGVSQSPSNKVTEKGKDVELRCDPISGHTALYWYRQSLGQGLEFLIYFQGNSAPDKSGLPSDRFSAERTGGSVSTLTIQRTQQEDSAVYLCASSLSQLGTDTQYFGPGTRLTVL.